This record covers a single T cell receptor beta chain. Its binding antigen is unknown. No base quality values were provided; no much bigger clone lies one nucleotide off. The data are from a study of technical replicates of blood from a few donors (dated 2017 in TCRdb). The germline V gene specifies KGHSH as CDR1 and LQKENI as CDR2. V lost 0 bases and J lost 5 bases, and the count of bases not matched to a germline gene is 3. Including cysteine and phenylalanine, the CDR3 has 14 amino acids. Of the read, only the CDR3 DNA is kept; its 42 bases are in frame from base 1. Library prep was done by the immunoSEQ multiplex PCR assay. Imported from immuneACCESS, the table was reduced by TCRdb to in-frame sequences with V and J called. These copies leave out some clones; in studies compared against another copy, an unresolved V gene accounts for under half, and the cause of the remainder is not known. In this sample the table shows about 75,000 clones, approximately 97% of which occur a single time. Approximately 0.18% of the sample is held by the ten biggest clonotypes.

The receptor was derived from a human donor in good health. The V and J segments used are TRBV18 and TRBJ2-5; 7 bases in the junction line up with TRBD1. The sample consisted of T cells isolated from PBMCs. The CDR3 corresponds to CASSPPTGHETQYF. The nucleotides read TGTGCCAGCTCACCACCGACAGGGCACGAGACCCAGTACTTC.